This T cell receptor (beta chain) is from a study of blood T cell repertoires in COVID-19. Overall study: Nucleic acid was either cDNA or gDNA, and it came from T cells, B-cell-depleted T cells, or PBMCs.

Germline CDR1 reads GTSNPN; CDR2 reads SVGIG (reference sequence). This CDR3 comprises 14 residues. After removal of 4 bases from V and 5 bases from J, the junction contained 6 bases not matched to a gene. As originally analysed: Reference gene primer amplification gave nucleated cell count estimates. Sequenced by immunoSEQ multiplex PCR; TCRdb stores in-frame clones only, minus some. For V, J and clone size, that table is used; D and trimming come from the DNA. The data hold about 260,000 clones, with approximately 89% observed a single time. The clonotype originates from a man aged 35 to 55 with active or convalescent COVID-19. The J gene is TRBJ1-4, the V gene TRBV30; 8 nucleotides line up with TRBD1. Source material: peripheral blood. The CDR3 is CAWTVTGGNEKLFF. Here the CDR3 DNA reads TGTGCCTGGACCGTCACAGGGGGGAATGAAAAACTGTTTTTT.